This is a list of T cell receptor beta chains from one sample in a study of cytomegalovirus exposure and HLA in healthy donors. The table came from immunoSEQ multiplex PCR; TCRdb's copy has only in-frame clones and leaves some out. The data contain some 120,000 clones, approximately 78% of them singletons. The sample consisted of PBMCs. The receptors here all came from a man between 25 and 39 years old in good health and CMV-seropositive. Each CDR3 is given with its conserved first and last residue. The D gene is left open where the match is weak. Only part of the rows carry a size: once, few, many, or a class if the clone is expanded.

v_gene: TRBV27; d_gene: -; j_gene: TRBJ1-2; abundance: -; CDR3nt: TGTGCCAGCAGTTTATCCGCCGCCCAAATCGGTGGCTACACCTTC; CDR3aa: CASSLSAAQIGGYTF
v_gene: TRBV29-1; d_gene: TRBD1; j_gene: TRBJ2-7; abundance: -; CDR3nt: TGCAGCGGAAGGGACAGGGGCCACGAGCAGTACTTC; CDR3aa: CSGRDRGHEQYF
v_gene: TRBV7-9; d_gene: TRBD1; j_gene: TRBJ2-6; abundance: -; CDR3nt: TGTGCCAGCAGCTCCACCGGGCCGGGACAGGGCTCTTTC; CDR3aa: CASSSTGPGQGSF
v_gene: TRBV27; d_gene: TRBD2; j_gene: TRBJ2-1; abundance: -; CDR3nt: TGTGCCAGCAGTCCGATAGCGGGACTGGGGTACAATGAGCAGTTCTTC; CDR3aa: CASSPIAGLGYNEQFF
v_gene: TRBV1; d_gene: -; j_gene: TRBJ2-7; abundance: -; CDR3nt: TGCACCAGCAGGTATCGGGACAGGACCTACGAGCAGTACTTC; CDR3aa: CTSRYRDRTYEQYF
v_gene: TRBV7-9; d_gene: -; j_gene: TRBJ1-6; abundance: -; CDR3nt: TGTGCCAGCTCGCTTGGGGCAGGGCTTTCACCCCTCCACTTT; CDR3aa: CASSLGAGLSPLHF
v_gene: TRBV27; d_gene: -; j_gene: TRBJ1-1; abundance: -; CDR3nt: TGTGCCAGCAGTTTACTGTCAGGGCTGAACACTGAAGCTTTCTTT; CDR3aa: CASSLLSGLNTEAFF
v_gene: TRBV15; d_gene: TRBD2; j_gene: TRBJ2-7; abundance: -; CDR3nt: TGTGCCACCAGCAGAGCAACGGGACTAGCGGGAGGCCACGAGCAGTACTTC; CDR3aa: CATSRATGLAGGHEQYF
v_gene: TRBV27; d_gene: TRBD1; j_gene: TRBJ2-7; abundance: -; CDR3nt: TGTGCCAGCAGTTTGATTTTTGGGAAGGGGGCTCGCCCCTACGAGCAGTACTTC; CDR3aa: CASSLIFGKGARPYEQYF
v_gene: TRBV19; d_gene: -; j_gene: TRBJ1-2; abundance: -; CDR3nt: TGTGCCATCGAAGAACAGGGCTATGGCTACACCTTC; CDR3aa: CAIEEQGYGYTF
v_gene: TRBV6-6; d_gene: -; j_gene: TRBJ2-7; abundance: -; CDR3nt: TGTGCCAGCAGTATAGCGACCACGTCCCGAAGGGAGCAGTACTTC; CDR3aa: CASSIATTSRREQYF
v_gene: TRBV28; d_gene: -; j_gene: TRBJ1-5; abundance: once; CDR3nt: TGTGCCACCCTCGGGTCAGATCAGCCCCAGCATTTT; CDR3aa: CATLGSDQPQHF
v_gene: TRBV18; d_gene: -; j_gene: TRBJ2-7; abundance: -; CDR3nt: TGTGCCAGCTCACCATCACAGGGCCCCGAGCAGTACTTC; CDR3aa: CASSPSQGPEQYF
v_gene: TRBV18; d_gene: TRBD2; j_gene: TRBJ2-7; abundance: few; CDR3nt: TGTGCCAGCTCACCACTTTCTAGCGGGATCTACGAGCAGTACTTC; CDR3aa: CASSPLSSGIYEQYF
v_gene: TRBV21-1; d_gene: -; j_gene: TRBJ2-3; abundance: -; CDR3nt: TGTGCCAGCAGTCCAGGCGTGACCAAGTTGGATACGCAGTATTTT; CDR3aa: CASSPGVTKLDTQYF